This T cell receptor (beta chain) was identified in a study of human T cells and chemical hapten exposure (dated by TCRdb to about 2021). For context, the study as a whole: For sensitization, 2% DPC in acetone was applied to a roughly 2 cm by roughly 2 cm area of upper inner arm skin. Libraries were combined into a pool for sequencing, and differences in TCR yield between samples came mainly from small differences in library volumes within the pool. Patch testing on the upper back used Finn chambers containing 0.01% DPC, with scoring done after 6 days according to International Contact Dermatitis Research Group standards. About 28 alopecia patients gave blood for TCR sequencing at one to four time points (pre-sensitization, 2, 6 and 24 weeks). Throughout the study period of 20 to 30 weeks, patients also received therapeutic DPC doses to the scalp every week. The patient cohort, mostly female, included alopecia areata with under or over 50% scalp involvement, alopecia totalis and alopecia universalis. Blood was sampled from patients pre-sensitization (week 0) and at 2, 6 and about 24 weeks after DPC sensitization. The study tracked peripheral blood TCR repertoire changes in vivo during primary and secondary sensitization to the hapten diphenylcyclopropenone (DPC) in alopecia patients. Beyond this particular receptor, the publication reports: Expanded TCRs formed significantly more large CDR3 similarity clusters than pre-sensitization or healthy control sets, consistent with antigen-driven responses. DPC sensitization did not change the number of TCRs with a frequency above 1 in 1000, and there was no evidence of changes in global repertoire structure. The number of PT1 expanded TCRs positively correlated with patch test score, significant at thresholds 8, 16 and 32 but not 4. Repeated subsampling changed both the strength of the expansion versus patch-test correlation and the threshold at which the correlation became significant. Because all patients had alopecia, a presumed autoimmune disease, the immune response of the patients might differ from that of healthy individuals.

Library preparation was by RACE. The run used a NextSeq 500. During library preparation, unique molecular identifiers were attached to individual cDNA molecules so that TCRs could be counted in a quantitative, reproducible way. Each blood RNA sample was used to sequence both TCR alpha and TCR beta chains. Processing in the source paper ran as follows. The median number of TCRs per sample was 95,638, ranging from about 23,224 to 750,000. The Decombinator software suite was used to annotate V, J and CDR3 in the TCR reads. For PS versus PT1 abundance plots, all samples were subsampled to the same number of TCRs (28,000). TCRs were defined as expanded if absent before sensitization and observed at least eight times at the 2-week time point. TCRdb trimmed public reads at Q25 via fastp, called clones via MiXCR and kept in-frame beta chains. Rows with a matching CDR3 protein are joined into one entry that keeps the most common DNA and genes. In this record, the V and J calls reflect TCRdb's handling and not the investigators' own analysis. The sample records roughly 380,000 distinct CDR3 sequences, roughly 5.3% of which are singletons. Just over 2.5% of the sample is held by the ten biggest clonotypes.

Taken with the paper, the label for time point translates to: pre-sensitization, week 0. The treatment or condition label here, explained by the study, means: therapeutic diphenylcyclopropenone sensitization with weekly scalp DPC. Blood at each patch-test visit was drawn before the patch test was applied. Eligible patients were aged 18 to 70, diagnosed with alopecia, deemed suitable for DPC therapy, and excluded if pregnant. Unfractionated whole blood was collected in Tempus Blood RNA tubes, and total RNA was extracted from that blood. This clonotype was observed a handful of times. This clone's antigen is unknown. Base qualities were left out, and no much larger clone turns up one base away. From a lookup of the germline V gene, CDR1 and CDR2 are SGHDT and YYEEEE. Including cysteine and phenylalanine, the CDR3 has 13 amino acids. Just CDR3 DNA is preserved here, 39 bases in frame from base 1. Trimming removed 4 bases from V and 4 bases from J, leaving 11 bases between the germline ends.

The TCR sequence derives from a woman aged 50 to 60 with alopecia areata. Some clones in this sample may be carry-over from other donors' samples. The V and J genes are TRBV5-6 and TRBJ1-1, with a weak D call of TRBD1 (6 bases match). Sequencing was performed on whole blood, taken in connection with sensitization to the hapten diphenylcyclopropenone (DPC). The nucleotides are TGTGCCAGCAGCCCGGTCAGGGGCACTGAAGCTTTCTTT. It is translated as CASSPVRGTEAFF.